One and the same sample provided the 26 T cell receptor beta chains below, sequenced in a study of immune cell composition in non-small cell lung cancer. Normal lung was sampled as far from the tumour as possible, at least 3 cm. Repertoires were generated with immunoSEQ multiplex PCR, while TCRdb's copy carries only in-frame clones and drops some. The sample holds roughly 5,800 clones, 70% to 90% seen once. The sample consisted of non-adjacent lung tissue. Source of these receptors: a human donor with non-small cell lung cancer.

The chain uses TRBV18 and TRBJ1-2; 9 nucleotides align to TRBD1. The V segment lost 1 base and the J segment 3 bases; nucleotides outside the gene matches: 3. The CDR3 totals 15 residues. Germline CDR1 KGHSH, CDR2 LQKENI. CDR3 sequence: CASSPRQGVDYGYTF. Here the CDR3 DNA reads TGTGCCAGCTCACCACGACAGGGGGTTGACTATGGCTACACCTTC.

CDR3 loop: CASSRGQPNQPQHF. CDR3 DNA: TGTGCCAGCAGTAGGGGACAACCCAATCAGCCCCAGCATTTT. The chain has TRBV2 and TRBJ1-5, with D possibly being TRBD1 (6 bases). This CDR3 is 14 amino acids long. Trimming removed 5 bases from V and 3 bases from J, with 11 bases in between. Germline V gives CDR1 SNHLY, CDR2 FYNNEI.

The chain is built from TRBV30 and TRBJ2-2; D possibly corresponds to TRBD2 (5 bases). The CDR3 loop spans 13 amino acids. V was shortened by 3 bases and J by 6 bases, with 11 bases between the two germline ends. Germline V CDR1 and CDR2: GTSNPN, SVGIG (reference sequence). The CDR3 region is CAWRGVASGELFF. The CDR3 DNA reads as TGTGCCTGGAGAGGAGTAGCGTCCGGGGAGCTGTTTTTT.

The CDR3 protein is CASSVPPGAGGYTF. CDR3 nucleotides: TGTGCCAGCAGCGTACCTCCAGGGGCGGGTGGCTACACCTTC. V is TRBV5-8 and J is TRBJ1-2, with TRBD1 as a possible D gene (6 bases). V was trimmed by 4 bases and J by 7 bases, leaving 17 bases between them. Germline lookup yields CDR1 SGHTS and CDR2 YDEGEE. The CDR3 covers 14 residues.

The rearrangement joins TRBV28 to TRBJ1-1; 7 bases are shared with TRBD1. Looked up from germline, CDR1 is MDHEN and CDR2 is SYDVKM. V lost 5 bases, J lost 5 bases, and 11 bases stayed unmatched. CDR3 length: 15 amino acids. DNA for the CDR3: TGTGCCAGCAGTCGAGTAGTGACAGGGTGGACTGAAGCTTTCTTT. It is translated as CASSRVVTGWTEAFF.

The chain uses TRBV5-6 and TRBJ2-7; 9 nucleotides agree with TRBD2. The CDR3 contains 16 residues. The junction had 8 bases not matched to a gene; V was cut back by 1 base and J by 3 bases. CDR1 and CDR2 (germline): SGHDT, YYEEEE. CDR3 sequence: CASSLRLAGIVYEQYF. The CDR3 bases are TGTGCCAGCAGCTTGAGGCTAGCGGGGATCGTCTACGAGCAGTACTTC.

V usage is TRBV28 and J usage is TRBJ2-4, with D possibly TRBD2 on 6 matching bases. Germline-derived CDR1 and CDR2 are MDHEN and SYDVKM. V lost 5 bases, J lost 0 bases, and 11 bases lay in between. The CDR3 runs to 15 residues. CDR3: CASSVAGIAKNIQYF. CDR3 DNA sequence: TGTGCCAGCAGTGTCGCGGGGATAGCCAAAAACATTCAGTACTTC.

This clone was observed a single time. This chain connects TRBV30 to TRBJ2-2, with 11 bases identical to TRBD1. CDR3 size: 16 residues. Germline V gene data show CDR1 as GTSNPN and CDR2 as SVGIG (reference sequence). The trim removed 2 bases at V and 6 bases at J, leaving 8 bases unmatched. The CDR3 region has the DNA TGTGCCTGGAGTTTATGGACAGGGGGCGGGCCCGGGGAGCTGTTTTTT. Protein product: CAWSLWTGGGPGELFF.

V gene TRBV6-5 combines with J gene TRBJ2-7; D might be TRBD2 (5 bases). Germline V lookup: CDR1 MNHEY, CDR2 SVGAGI. V was pared by 6 bases and J by 6 bases, with 12 bases between. The CDR3 contains 12 residues. CDR3 protein: CASRLVGGEQYF. CDR3 DNA: TGTGCCAGCAGATTAGTAGGAGGCGAGCAGTACTTC.

The chain joins TRBV4-1 to TRBJ2-7; 8 nucleotides align to TRBD1. This CDR3 is built from 18 residues. After removal of 3 bases from V and 1 base from J, the junction contained 14 bases not matched to a gene. Germline CDR1 MGHRA, CDR2 YSYEKL. The CDR3 sequence: CASSQIAAADRVSYEQYF. CDR3 DNA sequence: TGCGCCAGCAGCCAGATAGCGGCGGCGGACAGGGTTTCCTACGAGCAGTACTTC.

The chain carries TRBV21-1 and TRBJ1-1. TRBV21-1 is given as a pseudogene. The length of the CDR3 is 14 residues. CDR3: CASRIDREYTEAFF. The CDR3 DNA is TGTGCCAGCAGAATCGACCGGGAGTACACTGAAGCTTTCTTT.

The rearrangement joins TRBV9 to TRBJ2-1; TRBD2 matches 7 bases. The ends lost 3 bases at V and 3 bases at J; junction bases unmatched: 6. Germline V gene sequence: CDR1 SGDLS, CDR2 YYNGEE. This CDR3 contains 15 residues. The DNA for the CDR3 is TGTGCCAGCAGCGCCAGCGGGATCGTCTACAATGAGCAGTTCTTC. It specifies CASSASGIVYNEQFF.

This chain connects TRBV11-2 to TRBJ1-4, with D possibly TRBD1 on 6 matching bases. Trimming removed 4 bases from V and 7 bases from J, with 13 bases in between. CDR1 is SGHAT, CDR2 FQNNGV, per germline. The CDR3 sequence is 14 residues long. The chain's CDR3 is CASSSTGSGEKLFF. Written as DNA, the CDR3 is TGTGCCAGCAGCTCAACAGGGTCGGGTGAAAAACTGTTTTTT.

V gene TRBV28 combines with J gene TRBJ2-7; 7 bases fit TRBD1. Germline CDR1 is MDHEN and CDR2 is SYDVKM. The CDR3 covers 15 residues. V lost 5 bases and J lost 5; bases outside the gene matches: 12. The CDR3 DNA is TGTGCCAGCAGTCAAGACCGGGACAGTTGGCACGAGCAGTACTTC. Translated: CASSQDRDSWHEQYF.

This sequence joins TRBV7-8 and TRBJ2-7; possibly TRBD2 for D (5 bases). The CDR3 covers 17 residues. The V and J ends lost 3 bases and 0 bases respectively, with 18 bases between them. Germline V gene data show CDR1 as SGHVS and CDR2 as FQNEAQ. This CDR3 is CASSLNRHGLSSYEQYF. CDR3 nucleotides: TGTGCCAGCAGCTTGAACCGGCACGGACTGAGCTCCTACGAGCAGTACTTC.

The chain recombines TRBV19 with TRBJ2-1; no reliable D call. Trimming took 1 base from V and 8 from J, leaving 18 bases between them. Looked up from germline, CDR1 is LNHDA and CDR2 is SQIVND (reference sequence). The CDR3 totals 16 residues. CDR3 coding DNA: TGTGCCAGTAGTATAGTGGGTGGAGAGTTTGGCTATGAGCAGTTCTTC. Amino acids: CASSIVGGEFGYEQFF. The whole variable domain, remainder taken from reference TRBV19 and TRBJ2-1, is DGGITQSPKYLFRKEGQNVTLSCEQNLNHDAMYWYRQDPGQGLRLIYYSQIVNDFQKGDIAEGYSVSREKKESFPLTVTSAQKNPTAFYLCASSIVGGEFGYEQFFGPGTRLTVL.

The chain has TRBV18 and TRBJ2-5; D remains unclear. The CDR3 spans 14 residues. V gave up 0 bases and J gave up 3 bases, with 8 bases separating them. Germline V gene data show CDR1 as KGHSH and CDR2 as LQKENI. The DNA for the CDR3 is TGTGCCAGCTCACCACCGTCGCCTAAAGAGACCCAGTACTTC. Its translation is CASSPPSPKETQYF. The full variable domain, its missing parts supplied by reference TRBV18 and TRBJ2-5, is NAGVMQNPRHLVRRRGQEARLRCSPMKGHSHVYWYRQLPEEGLKFMVYLQKENIIDESGMPKERFSAEFPKEGPSILRIQQVVRGDSAAYFCASSPPSPKETQYFGPGTRLLVL.

This clone has more than one count but fewer than ten. The V gene is TRBV19, the J gene TRBJ2-2; D may be TRBD2 (5 bases). Per the germline V gene, CDR1 is LNHDA and CDR2 is SQIVND (reference sequence). This CDR3 contains 20 residues. V was shortened by 4 bases and J by 0 bases, with 24 bases between the two germline ends. The CDR3 region is CASSNARITRSTANTGELFF. The DNA of the CDR3 is TGTGCCAGTAGTAACGCCCGAATCACTAGGTCAACCGCGAACACCGGGGAGCTGTTTTTT.

J is TRBJ2-2 and V is TRBV5-1; 8 bases are shared with TRBD2. From germline, CDR1 is SGHRS and CDR2 YFSETQ. The V gene end was trimmed by 6 bases and the J gene end by 1 base; junction bases not matched to a gene: 5. The CDR3 totals 15 residues. DNA for the CDR3: TGCGCCAGCAATGAGGCGGGGGGGAACACCGGGGAGCTGTTTTTT. Its translation: CASNEAGGNTGELFF.

This chain uses TRBV6-4 with TRBJ2-2; tentative D call: TRBD2 (6 bases). V was clipped by 3 bases and J by 4 bases, with 9 bases between them. The CDR3 length is 14 residues. CDR1 is MRHNA, CDR2 SNTAGT, per germline. CDR3 protein: CASSELRGTGELFF. The CDR3 DNA reads as TGTGCCAGCAGTGAGCTGCGGGGCACCGGGGAGCTGTTTTTT.

The V gene is TRBV7-2, the J gene TRBJ1-4; TRBD1 aligns across 7 bases. The trim removed 5 bases at V and 7 bases at J, leaving 10 bases unmatched. The CDR3 is made up of 15 amino acids. Germline CDR1 SGHTA, CDR2 FQGNSA. The CDR3 loop is CASSLQTGWGEKLFF. DNA for the CDR3: TGTGCCAGCAGCCTCCAGACAGGGTGGGGTGAAAAACTGTTTTTT. The full variable domain, rest sourced from reference TRBV7-2 and TRBJ1-4, is GAGVSQSPSNKVTEKGKDVELRCDPISGHTALYWYRQSLGQGLEFLIYFQGNSAPDKSGLPSDRFSAERTGGSVSTLTIQRTQQEDSAVYLCASSLQTGWGEKLFFGSGTQLSVL.

The rearrangement joins TRBV14 to TRBJ2-7; perhaps TRBD2 as D (5 bases). V was cut by 1 base and J by 1 base, with 8 bases left in between. The CDR3 extends over 14 amino acids. Germline CDR1 reads SGHDN; CDR2 reads FVKESK. CDR3 amino acids: CASSQGGFSYEQYF. DNA of the CDR3: TGTGCCAGCAGCCAAGGAGGGTTTTCCTACGAGCAGTACTTC. The full variable domain, rest sourced from reference TRBV14 and TRBJ2-7, is EAGVTQFPSHSVIEKGQTVTLRCDPISGHDNLYWYRRVMGKEIKFLLHFVKESKQDESGMPNNRFLAERTGGTYSTLKVQPAELEDSGVYFCASSQGGFSYEQYFGPGTRLTVT.

The J gene is TRBJ2-2, the V gene TRBV7-2; maybe TRBD1 (5 bases). Germline CDR1 and CDR2: SGHTA and FQGNSA. The CDR3 runs 13 residues. V was shortened by 5 bases and J by 7 bases, with 11 bases between the two germline ends. CDR3 coding DNA: TGTGCCAGCAGCACCAGGGTGAACGGGGAGCTGTTTTTT. It codes for CASSTRVNGELFF.

As for this clone: At one boundary the junction diverges from the germline segment, which might be a read error. The rearrangement links TRBV5-4 to TRBJ2-5; the match to TRBD2 covers 8 bases. This CDR3 contains 14 residues. Germline-derived CDR1 and CDR2 are SGHNT and YYREEE (reference sequence). DNA for the CDR3: TGTGCCAGCAGGTTGGGACTAGGGAAAGAGACCCAGTACTTC. This encodes CASRLGLGKETQYF. Filled out from reference TRBV5-4 and TRBJ2-5, the complete variable domain reads ETGVTQSPTHLIKTRGQQVTLRCSSQSGHNTVSWYQQALGQGPQFIFQYYREEENGRGNFPPRFSGLQFPNYSSELNVNALELDDSALYLCASRLGLGKETQYFGPGTRLLVL.

The rearrangement links TRBV4-1 to TRBJ1-4; unclear D gene. The length of the CDR3 is 14 residues. Germline V lookup: CDR1 MGHRA, CDR2 YSYEKL. V dropped 2 bases and J dropped 0 bases, with 4 bases sitting between them. The CDR3 loop reads CASSQRATNEKLFF. CDR3 nucleotide sequence: TGCGCCAGCAGCCAACGGGCAACTAATGAAAAACTGTTTTTT.

This sequence joins TRBV18 and TRBJ2-3; 9 bases map to TRBD2. The CDR3 consists of 16 residues. Per the germline V gene, CDR1 is KGHSH and CDR2 is LQKENI. The V segment lost 2 bases and the J segment 4 bases; nucleotides outside the gene matches: 7. CDR3 in DNA: TGTGCCAGCTCACCAGGAGGTAGCGGGAGTTCAGATACGCAGTATTTT. Translated, it gives CASSPGGSGSSDTQYF.